These T cell receptor beta chains were read from a single sample in a study of blood T cell repertoires in COVID-19. Generated by immunoSEQ multiplex PCR, the TCRdb table keeps only in-frame clones and is missing some. The data contain about 50,000 clones, about 84% of them singletons. The sequencing input was peripheral blood. These receptors all stem from a woman aged 60 to 75 with acute or convalescent COVID-19. CDR3s include the opening cysteine and the closing phenylalanine or tryptophan. Fields, in order: D gene, V gene, J gene, clone size, CDR3 DNA, CDR3 protein. D genes are given only for firm matches. The size entry is marked missing in some rows and otherwise reads once, few, many or a size class.

TRBD2,TRBV27,TRBJ2-2,-,TGTGCCAGCCGACTACTAGCGGGGATTCAGACCGGGGAGCTGTTTTTT,CASRLLAGIQTGELFF
TRBD1,TRBV19,TRBJ1-1,-,TGTGCCAGTATGACAGGGAATTCGGCTTTCTTT,CASMTGNSAFF
-,TRBV30,TRBJ1-5,-,TGTGCCTGGAACCGCGGCAATCAGCCCCAGCATTTT,CAWNRGNQPQHF
-,TRBV19,TRBJ2-7,-,TGTGCCAGTAGTAGGACGGGGGGCGGTTTCTACGAGCAGTACTTC,CASSRTGGGFYEQYF
TRBD1,TRBV7-6,TRBJ2-2,-,TGTGCCAGCAGCCCAGGACAGGGGAGTTCCGGGGAGCTGTTTTTT,CASSPGQGSSGELFF
TRBD2,TRBV3-1/TRBV3-2,TRBJ2-1,-,TGTGCCAGCAGTCACTCGTCAGCGGGAGGGAATGAGCAGTTCTTC,CASSHSSAGGNEQFF
TRBD2,TRBV7-2,TRBJ2-1,-,TGTGCCAGCAGCTTTTGGCTAGCGGGAGGGATCGGTGAGCAGTTCTTC,CASSFWLAGGIGEQFF
-,TRBV29-1,TRBJ2-7,-,TGCAGCGTTACCCCGGCAGGCAGCTCCTACGAGCAGTACTTC,CSVTPAGSSYEQYF
-,TRBV21-1,TRBJ2-7,-,TGTGCCAGCCCCATTTGGAGACAGGCTCCCTACGAGCAGTACTTC,CASPIWRQAPYEQYF
-,TRBV7-6,TRBJ2-1,-,TGTGCCAGCAGCCCCGCCCTTGGAGCCAATGAGCAGTTCTTC,CASSPALGANEQFF
-,TRBV11-2,TRBJ2-3,-,TGTGCCAGCAGCTACGACCCACCCGGCGGGAGCACAGATACGCAGTATTTT,CASSYDPPGGSTDTQYF
TRBD1,TRBV29-1,TRBJ2-1,-,TGCAGCGCCCTCGGGACAGGGGTCAATGAGCAGTTCTTC,CSALGTGVNEQFF
TRBD1,TRBV5-1,TRBJ1-4,-,TGCGCCAGCAGCCCCGGACAGGGCCTAGCAACTAATGAAAAACTGTTTTTT,CASSPGQGLATNEKLFF
-,TRBV5-1,TRBJ1-1,few,TGCGCCAGCACCCCCTTTATGCCGGGGGACACTGAAGCTTTCTTT,CASTPFMPGDTEAFF
TRBD2,TRBV6-4,TRBJ2-7,few,TGTGCCAGCAGTGGTCTGTTACTGGGACTAGCGGGAGGCCTTACCTACGAGCAGTACTTC,CASSGLLLGLAGGLTYEQYF
-,TRBV2,TRBJ1-2,-,TGTGCCAGCAGTGTACCCGACAGAGGATATGGCTACACCTTC,CASSVPDRGYGYTF
-,TRBV7-2,TRBJ1-5,-,TGTGCCAGCAGCTTCTTGGGGGGGAATCAGCCCCAGCATTTT,CASSFLGGNQPQHF
-,TRBV14,TRBJ2-2,-,TGTGCCAGCAGCTATGAACTTTGGGGCGGCGAGCTGTTTTTT,CASSYELWGGELFF
-,TRBV6-6,TRBJ2-7,few,TGTGCCAGCGAAGGACGGGACTCCTACGAGCAGTACTTC,CASEGRDSYEQYF
-,TRBV27,TRBJ1-3,-,TGTGCCAGCAGTAACAGGTTGAACTCTGGAAACACCATATATTTT,CASSNRLNSGNTIYF
-,TRBV19,TRBJ2-6,-,TGTGCCAGTAGTATCGGCTCTGGGGCCAACGTCCTGACTTTC,CASSIGSGANVLTF
-,TRBV4-3,TRBJ1-1,-,TGCGCCAGCAGCCTACAGGGGAACACTGAAGCTTTCTTT,CASSLQGNTEAFF
TRBD2,TRBV7-3,TRBJ2-1,few,TGTGCCAGCAGCTTACTTAGCGGGAGGAATGAGCAGTTCTTC,CASSLLSGRNEQFF
TRBD1,TRBV30,TRBJ1-1,once,TGTGCCTGGAGCACGACAGGGAGCACTGAAGCTTTCTTT,CAWSTTGSTEAFF
TRBD2,TRBV11-1,TRBJ2-1,-,TGTGCCAGCAGCCCTAGCGGGACGTACAATGAGCAGTTCTTC,CASSPSGTYNEQFF
TRBD2,TRBV4-1,TRBJ2-1,few,TGCGCCAGCAGCCAACTAGCGGGGGTGCACAATGAGCAGTTCTTC,CASSQLAGVHNEQFF
TRBD2,TRBV27,TRBJ2-5,-,TGTGCCAGCAATTCTGCGGGAGAAACAGAGACCCAGTACTTC,CASNSAGETETQYF
-,TRBV27,TRBJ1-2,-,TGTGCCAGCAGTTTTACCGGGAACTATGGCTACACCTTC,CASSFTGNYGYTF
TRBD1,TRBV27,TRBJ2-7,-,TGTGCCAGCAGTTTATACCAGGGGGCCTACGAGCAGTACTTC,CASSLYQGAYEQYF
TRBD1,TRBV11-3,TRBJ1-6,few,TGTGCCAGCAGCTTGGGACAGGAGAATTCACCCCTCCACTTT,CASSLGQENSPLHF
-,TRBV25-1,TRBJ1-5,-,TGTGCCAGCAGTCCTTACCGGGACAATAGCAATCAGCCCCAGCATTTT,CASSPYRDNSNQPQHF
TRBD2,TRBV19,TRBJ2-3,-,TGTGCCAGTAGCTCTTCACTAGCGGGGGTCACAGATACGCAGTATTTT,CASSSSLAGVTDTQYF
-,TRBV5-1,TRBJ1-2,-,TGCGCCAGCAGCGAATCCCGCCCCCCCGGTGGCTACACCTTC,CASSESRPPGGYTF
-,TRBV30,TRBJ2-7,-,TGTGCCTGGAGGCAGGGGTACGAGCAGTACTTC,CAWRQGYEQYF
-,TRBV5-1,TRBJ2-1,-,TGCGCCAGCAGCGGGGCAGGGGCTAACAATGAGCAGTTCTTC,CASSGAGANNEQFF
TRBD2,TRBV4-1,TRBJ2-5,few,TGCGCCAGCAGCCGAGGAGCGGGAGGGTGGGAGACCCAGTACTTC,CASSRGAGGWETQYF
TRBD1,TRBV5-4,TRBJ2-5,once,TGTGCCAGCCGGGGACAGGGGGAAGAGACCCAGTACTTC,CASRGQGEETQYF
-,TRBV6-2/TRBV6-3,TRBJ2-4,few,TGTGCCAGCAGTTACTCGTCACAGGTCTTAACCAAAAACATTCAGTACTTC,CASSYSSQVLTKNIQYF
-,TRBV29-1,TRBJ1-2,-,TGCAGCGTTGAAGATCGGGCAGGGTATGGCTACACCTTC,CSVEDRAGYGYTF
-,TRBV5-1,TRBJ2-3,-,TGCGCCAGCAGCACCTTGAGTTCCACAGATACGCAGTATTTT,CASSTLSSTDTQYF
-,TRBV30,TRBJ2-7,once,TGTGCCTGGAGTCGGTCCTCCTACGAGCAGTACTTC,CAWSRSSYEQYF
-,TRBV29-1,TRBJ1-1,once,TGCAGCGCGGGGCAGTTCATGAACACTGAAGCTTTCTTT,CSAGQFMNTEAFF
-,TRBV7-8,TRBJ1-2,-,TGTGCCAGCAGCAGAGGGATACCACTAGGCTACACCTTC,CASSRGIPLGYTF
TRBD1,TRBV2,TRBJ1-5,-,TGTGCCAGCAGGGAACAGGGGACTCAGCCCCAGCATTTT,CASREQGTQPQHF
TRBD1,TRBV9,TRBJ2-2,-,TGTGCCAGCAGCAAGGGGGCAAGGTCACACACCGGGGAGCTGTTTTTT,CASSKGARSHTGELFF
-,TRBV12-3/TRBV12-4,TRBJ1-2,-,TGTGCCAGCAGTAGGGACAAGCCCTATGGCTACACCTTC,CASSRDKPYGYTF
TRBD1,TRBV10-3,TRBJ2-3,-,TGTGCCATCCGGAGACAGGGGGGCGTCTCAAGCACAGATACGCAGTATTTT,CAIRRQGGVSSTDTQYF
TRBD2,TRBV2,TRBJ2-3,-,TGTGCCAGCAGTCGAGCGGGGGGGCCACCAGATACGCAGTATTTT,CASSRAGGPPDTQYF